Described below is a single T cell receptor beta chain sequence and its context. Its matching antigen is unknown. The data are from a study of CD8 T cells in Susac syndrome. Study-level findings and limits: By the study's own acknowledgment, its TCR sequencing and HLA analysis included relatively few individuals.

V gave up 5 bases and J gave up 3 bases, with 22 bases separating them. This CDR3 spans 18 amino acids. Germline loops: CDR1 MNHEY, CDR2 SMNVEV (reference sequence). After extraction with the RNeasy kit, about 0.45 to 1 ug of the RNA was reverse transcribed using random hexamers. The method of amplification for TCR beta CDR3 was immunoSEQ multiplex PCR, covering 54 Vbeta and 13 Jbeta. Each CDR3 protein is one row after TCRdb ran MiXCR on the immunoSEQ multiplex PCR reads. Of roughly 150,000 distinct CDR3 sequences in the sample, roughly 95% were seen once. CD8+ and CD4+ T cells taken from blood had their TCR beta sequenced. The CD8+ and CD4+ T cells were isolated magnetically using a negative isolation approach, whereas the TEMRA cells were enriched by FACS.

The sequence was obtained from a human donor in good health. Sequencing was carried out using CD4+ T cells from PBMCs. The J gene is TRBJ1-4, the V gene TRBV27; D is unclear. CDR3 in DNA: TGTGCCAGCAGTCGTATTGACCCATTTAACGCAGCTAATGAAAAACTGTTTTTT. Its protein product is CASSRIDPFNAANEKLFF.